This T cell receptor (beta chain) derives from a study of beta chain features in type 1 diabetes. The ends lost 1 base at V and 6 bases at J; junction bases unmatched: 6. Germline V CDR1 and CDR2: LGHNA, YSLEER. The CDR3 runs to 15 residues. What was sequenced were expressed TCRB transcripts, since all of the isolated RNA had been reverse transcribed. Assay used: immunoSEQ multiplex PCR; TCRdb lists only in-frame clones, some missing. The data contain hundreds of thousands of clones, about 10% of them singletons. The chain couples TRBV4-3 to TRBJ2-7, with TRBD1 identical over 10 bases. The sample consisted of naive CD4+ T cells from blood. The source of this sequence is a woman younger than 30 in good health. The DNA of the CDR3 is TGCGCCAGCAGCCAAGTTCCGGGACAGGGGCGCGAGCAGTACTTC. Translating it yields CASSQVPGQGREQYF.